This note documents a single TCR beta chain sequence. Antigen: not known. CDR1 MDHEN and CDR2 SYDVKM come from the germline V gene. The CDR3 is 15 amino acids. UMI-tagged TRB cDNA libraries were built via 5' RACE. TCRdb re-called the 5' RACE reads and gives one entry per CDR3 protein, without DNA. The specimen's table records some 140,000 distinct CDR3 sequences. The source of the sample is a study of CXCR3-negative and CXCR3-positive naive CD8 T cells. Naive CD8+ T cells carried a CD45RO-CCR7+CD27+CD95- phenotype. The study's findings and limits: TRB CDR3s of CXCR3-positive naive cells were more hydrophobic than those of CXCR3-negative naive cells. Comparably high diversity marked both naive subsets, whereas memory CD8+ cells had much lower diversity.

Material for sequencing was naive CXCR3+ CD8+ T cells from blood. Specified subset: CD45RO-CCR7+CD27+CD95- naive CD8+ T cells expressing CXCR3 (TNR3+). This TCR was sampled from a human donor in good health. Some clones in this sample may be carry-over from other donors' samples. The chain joins TRBV28 to TRBJ1-5; TCRdb returns TRBD1, unconfirmable since there is no DNA. CDR3 residues: CASSQQGYGNQPQHF.